This TCR beta chain was sequenced during a study of cytomegalovirus exposure and HLA in healthy donors. Study-wide results and limits: Trimming of TCR beta V- and J-genes showed a link, identified in a later analysis, to a missense DCLRE1C variant. The authors judged a highly shared variant cluster likely a sequencing artifact. TCR beta V segments were, for the most part, productive about 87% or about 30% of the time in an earlier analysis.

This clone was counted once. The target antigen is unknown. 13 Jbeta primers and 60 Vbeta primers were used for the PCR. The assay was immunoSEQ multiplex PCR, and TCRdb's table has in-frame clones only and misses some. Here the sample spans 90,000 or so clones, 69% being singletons. This receptor was taken from a man between 45 and 60 years old in good health and CMV-seronegative. Specimen: PBMCs.

CDR3 in amino acids: CASSWGGGKADTQYF. The CDR3 bases are TGTGCCAGCAGTTGGGGCGGGGGGAAGGCTGATACGCAGTATTTT. This chain uses TRBV28 with TRBJ2-3; 8 bases line up with TRBD2. This CDR3 contains 15 residues. With V trimmed by 4 bases and J by 6 bases, 9 bases remained unmatched. Per germline, CDR1 MDHEN and CDR2 SYDVKM.